A single sample is the source of the 24 T cell receptor beta chains below, sequenced in a study of shared clonotypes between healthy human individuals (dated by TCRdb to the early 2020s). For the CD8 naive samples, CD45RO-negative cells were positively selected for CCR7, yielding a CD45RA+CCR7+ population from which TemRA cells were excluded. Library creation used the immunoSEQ multiplex PCR assay. What TCRdb holds here is the immuneACCESS table cut down to in-frame rearrangements. Part of the clones is not present; checked against another copy, under half of the missing clones reflect an unresolved V gene, and the others are unexplained. This sample is represented by about 2.1 million clones; over 85% of them were singletons. Around 1.7% of the sample lies in the top ten. The sequenced sample consisted of naive CD8+ T cells from PBMCs. The cell subset or site label here, explained by the study, means: CD45RA+CCR7+. The receptor set was obtained from a man aged 18 to 29 in good health. Some clones in this sample may be carry-over from other donors' samples.

The V gene is TRBV7-8, the J gene TRBJ2-1; 14 bases are shared with TRBD2. The CDR3 length is 19 residues. V lost 5 bases, J lost 0 bases, and 9 bases stayed unmatched. Germline values: CDR1 SGHVS, CDR2 FQNEAQ. CDR3 in amino acids: CASSLGLAGASGSYNEQFF. The CDR3 region has the DNA TGTGCCAGCAGCCTGGGACTAGCGGGAGCTTCGGGCTCCTACAATGAGCAGTTCTTC.

The rearrangement joins TRBV13 to TRBJ2-3; 10 bases are a match to TRBD2. Trimming cost V 5 bases and J 2 bases; bases outside gene matches: 13. CDR3 size: 18 residues. Germline CDR1 is PRHDT and CDR2 is FYEKMQ (reference sequence). CDR3: CASSPEREGRHLTDTQYF. CDR3 DNA: TGTGCCAGCAGCCCGGAGCGGGAGGGCCGACATCTCACAGATACGCAGTATTTT.

This chain links TRBV19 with TRBJ1-2; D unclear. Germline V gene data show CDR1 as LNHDA and CDR2 as SQIVND (reference sequence). This CDR3 has 11 amino acids. V lost 6 bases and J lost 1, with 3 bases in between. CDR3 region: CASRNNYGYTF. The CDR3 bases are TGTGCCAGTAGGAATAACTATGGCTACACCTTC.

The rearrangement links TRBV28 to TRBJ1-4, with 7 bases that match TRBD1. This CDR3 has 15 residues. Germline CDR1 reads MDHEN; CDR2 reads SYDVKM. J was trimmed by 7 bases and V by 6 bases; bases with no gene match: 11. For the CDR3, the DNA is TGTGCCAGCAGATCGCAGGGGACAGTTCGTGAAAAACTGTTTTTT. Translating gives CASRSQGTVREKLFF. Full variable domain (rest looked up from reference TRBV28 and TRBJ1-4): DVKVTQSSRYLVKRTGEKVFLECVQDMDHENMFWYRQDPGLGLRLIYFSYDVKMKEKGDIPEGYSVSREKKERFSLILESASTNQTSMYLCASRSQGTVREKLFFGSGTQLSVL.

The chain couples TRBV27 to TRBJ2-1; 7 bases are a match to TRBD2. Per germline, CDR1 MNHEY and CDR2 SMNVEV (reference sequence). The V gene end was trimmed by 2 bases and the J gene end by 3 bases; junction bases not matched to a gene: 4. This CDR3 region has 15 residues. CDR3 DNA: TGTGCCAGCAGTTTAGGGCAGCGGGGCTACAATGAGCAGTTCTTC. Translating it yields CASSLGQRGYNEQFF.

The rearrangement uses TRBV19 and TRBJ2-7; D ambiguous. The CDR3 consists of 15 residues. Germline V gene data show CDR1 as LNHDA and CDR2 as SQIVND (reference sequence). The V gene lost 0 bases and the J gene lost 3 bases, with 12 bases spanning the gap. The chain's CDR3 is CASSIDRKRDYEQYF. The CDR3 DNA is TGTGCCAGTAGTATAGATCGGAAAAGGGACTACGAGCAGTACTTC.

The J gene is TRBJ2-1, the V gene TRBV27; 7 bases line up with TRBD2. The J segment lost 10 bases and the V segment lost 5 bases, leaving 26 bases of the junction unmatched. This CDR3 contains 19 residues. The germline CDR1 and CDR2 sequences are MNHEY and SMNVEV (reference sequence). The CDR3 sequence is CASSPRQARGLVGSMEQFF. The CDR3 DNA reads as TGTGCCAGCAGTCCCCGGCAGGCGAGAGGACTAGTTGGGTCGATGGAGCAGTTCTTC.

The chain recombines TRBV2 with TRBJ2-5; perhaps TRBD1 as D (6 bases). V was trimmed by 7 bases and J by 5 bases, leaving 20 bases between them. Germline CDR1 is SNHLY and CDR2 is FYNNEI. The CDR3 spans 15 residues. The CDR3 nucleotides read TGTGCCAGCACCTTTGTCCAGGGGCAAGCCGAGACCCAGTACTTC. This gives the protein CASTFVQGQAETQYF.

This chain connects TRBV30 to TRBJ2-7; 10 bases are a match to TRBD2. The V gene's germline CDR1 is GTSNPN and CDR2 SVGIG (reference sequence). The CDR3 length is 13 residues. After removal of 5 bases from V and 5 bases from J, the junction contained 6 bases not matched to a gene. The CDR3: CAWRLAGVHEQYF. CDR3 bases: TGTGCCTGGCGGCTAGCGGGAGTCCACGAGCAGTACTTC. The entire variable domain, with the rest obtained from reference TRBV30 and TRBJ2-7, is as follows: SQTIHQWPATLVQPVGSPLSLECTVEGTSNPNLYWYRQAAGRGLQLLFYSVGIGQISSEVPQNLSASRPQDRQFILSSKKLLLSDSGFYLCAWRLAGVHEQYFGPGTRLTVT.

J is TRBJ2-7 and V is TRBV25-1; D remains ambiguous. V lost 4 bases and J lost 2, with 15 bases in between. The germline V gene has CDR1 MGHDK and CDR2 SYGVNS. CDR3 length equals 15 residues. The CDR3 DNA reads as TGTGCCAGCAGTGGAACAGATCTCGATCCCTACGAGCAGTACTTC. Protein: CASSGTDLDPYEQYF.

The J gene is TRBJ2-7, the V gene TRBV7-9; TRBD2 matches at 9 bases. V lost 5 bases, J lost 1 base, and 6 bases stayed unmatched. Germline V gene data show CDR1 as SEHNR and CDR2 as FQNEAQ (reference sequence). The CDR3 is 15 amino acids. DNA for the CDR3: TGTGCCAGCAGCGTTCTAGCGGGGTCTTCCTACGAGCAGTACTTC. It specifies CASSVLAGSSYEQYF.

V and J are TRBV28 and TRBJ2-5, with D hard to call. Germline loops: CDR1 MDHEN, CDR2 SYDVKM. V was trimmed by 7 bases and J by 2 bases, leaving 11 bases between them. This CDR3 has 13 amino acids. The CDR3 loop is CASTRDTQETQYF. The CDR3 bases are TGTGCCAGCACCAGAGACACACAAGAGACCCAGTACTTC.

V and J are TRBV9 and TRBJ2-5; possible D gene TRBD1, 5 bases. This CDR3 region has 15 residues. Trimming took off 4 bases at V and 5 bases at J, with 18 bases between the two ends. Germline values: CDR1 SGDLS, CDR2 YYNGEE. In nucleotides, the CDR3 is TGTGCCAGCAGCAGCAGGGAACAGGTCGGGGAGACCCAGTACTTC. Protein: CASSSREQVGETQYF.

A word on this clone: Additional DNA sequences in this sample encode the identical CDR3. The chain carries TRBV7-9 and TRBJ2-2, with 9 nucleotides matching TRBD1. The CDR3 is 15 amino acids. V gave up 4 bases and J gave up 5 bases; unmatched junction bases: 5. CDR1 SEHNR and CDR2 FQNEAQ come from the germline V gene (reference sequence). CDR3 amino acids: CASSYPGQGTGELFF. For the CDR3, the DNA is TGTGCCAGCAGCTACCCGGGACAGGGAACCGGGGAGCTGTTTTTT.

The CDR3 region has the DNA TGTGCCAGCAGCGGACTAGCGGGAGGGCCCCTCCAAGAGACCCAGTACTTC. It codes for CASSGLAGGPLQETQYF. This rearrangement joins TRBV9 to TRBJ2-5; 14 bases map to TRBD2. This CDR3 is 17 amino acids long. The V gene end was trimmed by 3 bases and the J gene end by 1 base; junction bases not matched to a gene: 5. Germline V lookup: CDR1 SGDLS, CDR2 YYNGEE.

The gene calls are TRBV5-1 and TRBJ2-7; D unresolved. The CDR3 contains 13 residues. Germline V lookup: CDR1 SGHRS, CDR2 YFSETQ. V lost 4 bases, J lost 3 bases, and 11 bases lay in between. The CDR3 region has the DNA TGCGCCAGCAGCGGGCGACTGGACTACGAGCAGTACTTC. This codes for CASSGRLDYEQYF.

The CDR3 region has the DNA TGCGCCAGCAGCCAGGAAGGACTAGCGGAAGACTCCTACGAGCAGTACTTC. This gives the protein CASSQEGLAEDSYEQYF. The gene calls are TRBV4-1 and TRBJ2-7; 10 positions agree with TRBD2. V lost 3 bases, J lost 0 bases, and 8 bases stayed unmatched. The CDR3 sequence is 17 residues long. Germline CDR1 and CDR2: MGHRA and YSYEKL.

CDR3 bases: TGTGCCAGCAGCTTGGCTAGCGGGACCCGCCGGGCCTACGAGCAGTACTTC. Amino acids: CASSLASGTRRAYEQYF. This chain joins TRBV7-9 and TRBJ2-7, with 9 bases lining up with TRBD2. The CDR3 extends over 17 amino acids. The V gene's germline CDR1 is SEHNR and CDR2 FQNEAQ (reference sequence). The trim removed 3 bases at V and 2 bases at J, leaving 11 bases unmatched. Supplemented by reference TRBV7-9 and TRBJ2-7, the full variable domain reads DTGVSQNPRHKITKRGQNVTFRCDPISEHNRLYWYRQTLGQGPEFLTYFQNEAQLEKSRLLSDRFSAERPKGSFSTLEIQRTEQGDSAMYLCASSLASGTRRAYEQYFGPGTRLTVT.

V and J are TRBV7-2 and TRBJ2-7; 12 bases are shared with TRBD1. CDR3 length equals 17 residues. CDR1 and CDR2 (germline): SGHTA, FQGNSA. The V segment lost 4 bases and the J segment 3 bases; nucleotides outside the gene matches: 10. Here the CDR3 DNA reads TGTGCCAGCAGCTCCCGTTCCGGGACAGGGGGCCGCTACGAGCAGTACTTC. Translation gives CASSSRSGTGGRYEQYF. Using reference TRBV7-2 and TRBJ2-7 for the parts outside the CDR3, the full variable domain is GAGVSQSPSNKVTEKGKDVELRCDPISGHTALYWYRQSLGQGLEFLIYFQGNSAPDKSGLPSDRFSAERTGGSVSTLTIQRTQQEDSAVYLCASSSRSGTGGRYEQYFGPGTRLTVT.

The V call is TRBV9, the J call TRBJ1-2; perhaps TRBD1 as D (5 bases). This CDR3 region has 17 residues. V lost 4 bases and J 6 bases, leaving 25 bases between the germline ends. Germline V gene lookup returns CDR1 SGDLS and CDR2 YYNGEE. The DNA of the CDR3 is TGTGCCAGCAGCTCACCTACCGGTTGGGGAGGGACCGATGGCTACACCTTC. It specifies CASSSPTGWGGTDGYTF. Together with reference TRBV9 and TRBJ1-2, the CDR3 gives the full variable domain: DSGVTQTPKHLITATGQRVTLRCSPRSGDLSVYWYQQSLDQGLQFLIQYYNGEERAKGNILERFSAQQFPDLHSELNLSSLELGDSALYFCASSSPTGWGGTDGYTFGSGTRLTVV.

This chain uses TRBV9 with TRBJ2-5; possibly TRBD2 for D (6 bases). This CDR3 spans 15 amino acids. Germline CDR1 reads SGDLS; CDR2 reads YYNGEE. V was shortened by 0 bases and J by 5 bases, with 14 bases between the two germline ends. The CDR3 is CASSVAATRGETQYF. In nucleotides, the CDR3 is TGTGCCAGCAGCGTAGCGGCGACTAGAGGGGAGACCCAGTACTTC.

V gene TRBV27 combines with J gene TRBJ1-2, with no clear D. V lost 1 base to trimming and J lost 8 bases, with 11 bases between them. In germline, CDR1 is MNHEY, CDR2 SMNVEV (reference sequence). The CDR3 length is 13 residues. The CDR3 loop is CASSLFMAGGYTF. CDR3 bases: TGTGCCAGCAGTTTATTTATGGCGGGGGGCTACACCTTC.

A word on this clone: This sample includes further DNA sequences coding for the same CDR3. The CDR3, as DNA: TGTGCCAGCAGCTCGGACAGGGATGAGCAGTTCTTC. Protein: CASSSDRDEQFF. The rearrangement joins TRBV7-9 to TRBJ2-1; 8 nucleotides line up with TRBD1. The CDR3 extends over 12 amino acids. The germline V gene encodes CDR1 SEHNR and CDR2 FQNEAQ (reference sequence). Trimming removed 4 bases from V and 8 bases from J; junction bases left unmatched: 1.

In regard to this clone: This sample includes further DNA sequences coding for the same CDR3. The genes are TRBV4-3 and TRBJ2-7, with TRBD2 matching over 12 bases. The V gene's germline CDR1 is LGHNA and CDR2 YSLEER. The V segment lost 3 bases and the J segment 0 bases; nucleotides outside the gene matches: 0. The CDR3 is 15 amino acids. The CDR3, as DNA: TGCGCCAGCAGCCAGACTAGCGGGGGCTCCTACGAGCAGTACTTC. Translation gives CASSQTSGGSYEQYF.